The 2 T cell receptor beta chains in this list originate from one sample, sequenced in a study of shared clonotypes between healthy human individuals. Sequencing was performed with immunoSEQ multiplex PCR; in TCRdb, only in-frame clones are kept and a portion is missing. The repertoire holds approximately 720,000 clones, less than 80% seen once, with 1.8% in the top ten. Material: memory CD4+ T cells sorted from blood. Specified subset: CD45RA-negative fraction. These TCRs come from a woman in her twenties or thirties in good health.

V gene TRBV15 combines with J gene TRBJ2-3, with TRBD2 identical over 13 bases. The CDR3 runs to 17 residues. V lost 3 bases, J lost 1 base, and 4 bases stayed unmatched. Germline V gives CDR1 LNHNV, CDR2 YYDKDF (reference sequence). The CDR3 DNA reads TGTGCCACCAGCAGCTACGGGACTAGCGGGGGCACAGATACGCAGTATTTT. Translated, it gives CATSSYGTSGGTDTQYF.

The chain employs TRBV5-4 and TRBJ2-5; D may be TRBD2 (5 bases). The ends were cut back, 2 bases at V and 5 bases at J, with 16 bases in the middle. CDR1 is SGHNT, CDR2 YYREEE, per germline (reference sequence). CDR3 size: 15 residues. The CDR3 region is CASSFGGGPAETQYF. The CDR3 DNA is TGTGCCAGCAGCTTCGGCGGAGGTCCAGCGGAGACCCAGTACTTC.